This TCR beta chain was profiled in a study of CD4 T cells in relation to SARS-CoV-2 and coronaviruses. At the level of the study: TCR beta CDR3s were sequenced after roughly ten-day antigen culture of PBMCs. Controls used an HIV-1 Nef peptide pool or no peptide.

CD4+ T cells from unexposed donors were obtained before the COVID-19 pandemic (2011-2018). The cells were cultured for about ten days before CD4+ T cells were isolated. Cells permitting, SARS-CoV-2 S/N and four cold-coronavirus spikes were tested on unexposed-donor CD4+ T cells. The V gene lost 4 bases and the J gene lost 3 bases, with 16 bases spanning the gap. Germline CDR1 and CDR2: SGDLS and YYNGEE. The CDR3 is 15 amino acids. Turning to this clone: The target antigen is unknown.

Method: immunoSEQ multiplex PCR; TCRdb's copy keeps in-frame clones and lacks some. The sample holds some 25,000 clones, 75% to 80% seen once. The rearrangement links TRBV9 to TRBJ1-2; TRBD1 is a possible D gene (6 bases). The material sequenced was CD4+ T cells from PBMCs, cultured in vitro. This TCR came from a human donor in good health. CDR3 bases: TGTGCCAGCAGCCCAACGTTCGGGGGCGACTATGGCTACACCTTC. Protein sequence: CASSPTFGGDYGYTF.